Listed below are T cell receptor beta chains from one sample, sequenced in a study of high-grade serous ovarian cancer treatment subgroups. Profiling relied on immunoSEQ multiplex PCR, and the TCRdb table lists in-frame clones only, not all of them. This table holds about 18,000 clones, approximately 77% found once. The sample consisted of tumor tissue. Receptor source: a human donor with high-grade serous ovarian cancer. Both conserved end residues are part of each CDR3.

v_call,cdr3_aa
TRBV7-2,CASSSGETQYF
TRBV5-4,CASSLSGGYGYGYTF
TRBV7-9,CASSSRGRETQYF
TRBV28,CASSLRRIYGYTF
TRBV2,CASSQRQTNSPLHF
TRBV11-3,CASGIGGGDNEQFF
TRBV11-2,CASSPSVLDEQFF
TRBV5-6,CASSLMYRGGVDNEQYF
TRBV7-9,CASSLSGNIAEAFF
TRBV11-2,CASSFSQPNQPQHF
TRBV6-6,CASSSPVAGEQYF
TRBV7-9,CASSFTGVTNYGYTF
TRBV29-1,CSVEGGPDEQFF
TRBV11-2,CASSLGPGGDTQYF
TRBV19,CATTTFPGRYGYTF
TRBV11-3,CASSPYRTPEGNTDTQYF
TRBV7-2,CASSYWTSGHSYEQYF
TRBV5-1,CASSTAVQGTEAFF
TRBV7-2,CASKLGDRGYEQYF
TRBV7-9,CASSLTGATEAFF
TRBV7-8,CASRAAGGNTGELFF
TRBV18,CASSWTGSNSPLHF
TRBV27,CASSPGAGGKLETQYF
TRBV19,CASSPRRAREGAYGYTF
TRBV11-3,CASTSRESEQFF
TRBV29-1,CSVEGGADRYF